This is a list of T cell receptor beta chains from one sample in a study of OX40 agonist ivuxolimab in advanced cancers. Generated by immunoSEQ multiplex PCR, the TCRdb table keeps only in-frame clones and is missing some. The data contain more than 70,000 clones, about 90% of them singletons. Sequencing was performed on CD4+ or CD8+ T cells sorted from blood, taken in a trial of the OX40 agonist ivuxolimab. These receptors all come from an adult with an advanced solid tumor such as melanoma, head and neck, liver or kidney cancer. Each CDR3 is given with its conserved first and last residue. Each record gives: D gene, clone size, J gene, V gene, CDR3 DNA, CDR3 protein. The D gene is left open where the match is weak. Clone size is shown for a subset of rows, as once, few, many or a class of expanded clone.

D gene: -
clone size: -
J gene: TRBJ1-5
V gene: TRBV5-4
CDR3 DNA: TGTGCCAGCAGCACAGACAGTAATCAGCCCCAGCATTTT
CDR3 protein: CASSTDSNQPQHF

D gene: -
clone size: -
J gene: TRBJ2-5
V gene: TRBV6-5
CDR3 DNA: TGTGCCAGCAGTTACCGGGCAGACCAAGAGACCCAGTACTTC
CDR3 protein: CASSYRADQETQYF

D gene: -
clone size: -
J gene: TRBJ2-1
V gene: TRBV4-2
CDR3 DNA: TGTGCCAGCAGCCAAGGAGAGACCGGGACCCCCTACAATGAGCAGTTCTTC
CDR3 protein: CASSQGETGTPYNEQFF

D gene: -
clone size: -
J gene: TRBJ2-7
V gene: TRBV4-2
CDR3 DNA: TGTGCCAGCAGCCAAGATCGAGTTCAACTCGTCGAGCAGTACTTC
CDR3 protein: CASSQDRVQLVEQYF

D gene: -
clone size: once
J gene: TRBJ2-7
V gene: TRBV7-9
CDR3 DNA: TGTGCCAGCAGCTCTAGCTCCTACGAGCAGTACTTC
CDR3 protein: CASSSSSYEQYF

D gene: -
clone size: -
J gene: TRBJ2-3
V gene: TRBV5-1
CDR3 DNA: TGCGCCACCGCGACTGGAGATGGCACAGATACGCAGTATTTT
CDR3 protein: CATATGDGTDTQYF

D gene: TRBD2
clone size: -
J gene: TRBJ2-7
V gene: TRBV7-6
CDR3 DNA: TGTGCCAGCAGCTTAGCTCGGGGGGATCTAGGACGTCCGCTTAAGTCCTACGAGCAGTACTTC
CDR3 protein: CASSLARGDLGRPLKSYEQYF

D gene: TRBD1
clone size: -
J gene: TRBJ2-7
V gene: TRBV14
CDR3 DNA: TGTGCCAGCAGCAAACAGGGGGCTTCCTACGAGCAGTACTTC
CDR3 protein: CASSKQGASYEQYF

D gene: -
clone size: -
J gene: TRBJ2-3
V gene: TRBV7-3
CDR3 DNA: TGTGCCAGCAGCTTACGCGGCGGCCTCACAGATACGCAGTATTTT
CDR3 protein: CASSLRGGLTDTQYF

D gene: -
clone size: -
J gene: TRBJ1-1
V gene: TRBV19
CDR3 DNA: TGTGCCAGTAGTCCGACGGACACTGAAGCTTTCTTT
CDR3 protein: CASSPTDTEAFF

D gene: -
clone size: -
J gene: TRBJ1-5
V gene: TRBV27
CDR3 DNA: TGTGCCAGCAGCCCGAGACCGACCCTCTATAGCAATCAGCCCCAGCATTTT
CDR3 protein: CASSPRPTLYSNQPQHF

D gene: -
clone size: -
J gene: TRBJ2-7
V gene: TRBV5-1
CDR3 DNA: TGCGCCAGCAGCCCTCAGGGGGGGAATTACGAGCAGTACTTC
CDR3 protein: CASSPQGGNYEQYF

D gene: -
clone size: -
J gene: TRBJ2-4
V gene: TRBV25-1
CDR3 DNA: TGTGCCAGCAGTGAAGGAGGGGTAGCCAAAAACATTCAGTACTTC
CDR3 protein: CASSEGGVAKNIQYF

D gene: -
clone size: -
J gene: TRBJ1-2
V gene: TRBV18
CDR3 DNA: TGTGCCAGCTCACCACGTGGGAGCGGCGGCTACACCTTC
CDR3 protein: CASSPRGSGGYTF

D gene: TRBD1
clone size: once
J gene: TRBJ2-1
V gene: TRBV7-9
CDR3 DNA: TGTGCCAGCAGCTTCGGACAGGGGCTAGGCAATGAGCAGTTCTTC
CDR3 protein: CASSFGQGLGNEQFF

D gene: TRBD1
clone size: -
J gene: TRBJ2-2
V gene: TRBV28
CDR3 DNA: TGTGCCAGCAGTCCCGCAGGGGGCCGGGAGCTGTTTTTT
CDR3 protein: CASSPAGGRELFF

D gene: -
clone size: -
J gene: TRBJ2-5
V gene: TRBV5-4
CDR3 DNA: TGTGCCAGCAGCTTGAAGGACACCCAAGAGACCCAGTACTTC
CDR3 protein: CASSLKDTQETQYF

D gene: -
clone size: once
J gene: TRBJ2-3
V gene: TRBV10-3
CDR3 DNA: TGTGCCATCAGTGATACTGGAGCTGGTACGCAGTATTTT
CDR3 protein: CAISDTGAGTQYF

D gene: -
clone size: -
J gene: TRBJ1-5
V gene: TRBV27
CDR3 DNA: TGTGCCAGCAGTTTATATAGTGGCGGAGCCTACAGCAATCAGCCCCAGCATTTT
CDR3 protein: CASSLYSGGAYSNQPQHF

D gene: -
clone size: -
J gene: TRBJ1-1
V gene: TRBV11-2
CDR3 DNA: TGTGCCAGCAGCTTATGGCAGGATGAAGCTTTCTTT
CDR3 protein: CASSLWQDEAFF

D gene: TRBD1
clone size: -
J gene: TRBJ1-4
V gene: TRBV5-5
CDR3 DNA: TGTGCCAGCACCCGACAGGGGGATAATGAAAAACTGTTTTTT
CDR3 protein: CASTRQGDNEKLFF

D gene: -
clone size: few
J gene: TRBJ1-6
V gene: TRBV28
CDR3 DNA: TGTGCCAGCAGTCCCCCACGGGGGCCCCTCCACTTT
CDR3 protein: CASSPPRGPLHF

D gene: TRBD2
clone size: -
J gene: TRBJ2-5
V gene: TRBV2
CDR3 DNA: TGTGCCAGCAGCGGGACTAGCGGTTTCCAAGAGACCCAGTACTTC
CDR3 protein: CASSGTSGFQETQYF

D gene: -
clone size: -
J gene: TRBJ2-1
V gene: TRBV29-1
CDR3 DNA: TGCAGTGCGGACAGCTTCTCCTACAATGAGCAGTTCTTC
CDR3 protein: CSADSFSYNEQFF